These T cell receptor beta chains were read from a single sample in a study of graft-versus-host responses after intestinal transplantation. Profiling relied on immunoSEQ multiplex PCR, and the TCRdb table lists in-frame clones only, not all of them. The repertoire holds nearly 45,000 clones, with 75% to 95% as singletons. The source was PBMCs, collected 524 days after transplant. The receptors shown here come from a human patient who received an intestinal transplant, so some T cells may come from the graft donor. CDR3s include the opening cysteine and the closing phenylalanine or tryptophan. A D gene is named only where the DNA matches it firmly. Clone size is shown for a subset of rows, as once, few, many or a class of expanded clone.

J,size,D,V,DNA,CDR3
TRBJ2-2,.,.,TRBV10-1,TGCGCCAGCAGTGACACCGGGGAGCTGTTTTTT,CASSDTGELFF
TRBJ1-4,.,.,TRBV21-1,TGTGCCAGCAGCAAAAGGGATCCCCAGGAGGATGAAAAACTGTTTTTT,CASSKRDPQEDEKLFF
TRBJ1-5,.,.,TRBV4-1,TGCGCCAGCAGCCAAGAGGGGATAGTGAGCGAGCCCCAGCATTTT,CASSQEGIVSEPQHF
TRBJ2-5,.,.,TRBV9,TGTGCCAGCAGCCTCAGGGGCTACGACCAAGAGACCCAGTACTTC,CASSLRGYDQETQYF
TRBJ2-5,few,.,TRBV7-3,TGTGCCAGCAGCCCCACAGGGGAGGTCCAGTACTTC,CASSPTGEVQYF
TRBJ2-7,.,.,TRBV10-3,TGTGCCATCAGTGAGACACAGGGATACGAGCAGTACTTC,CAISETQGYEQYF
TRBJ2-1,.,TRBD2,TRBV28,TGTGCCAGCAGTTTTCCCGCTAGCGGGAGCGACAATGAGCAGTTCTTC,CASSFPASGSDNEQFF
TRBJ2-3,.,.,TRBV16,TGTGCCAGCACCAGCACAGATACGCAGTATTTT,CASTSTDTQYF
TRBJ2-3,.,TRBD1,TRBV6-5,TGTGCCAGCAGTTACGAGGACAGGGGGGCGGGAGATACGCAGTATTTT,CASSYEDRGAGDTQYF
TRBJ2-3,.,.,TRBV5-1,TGCGCCAGCAGCCCCAAGGCAGGTACTAGCACAGATACGCAGTATTTT,CASSPKAGTSTDTQYF
TRBJ2-1,.,TRBD2,TRBV7-2,TGTGCCAGCACGCTTTGGGCGGGGGGAGGAAATGAGCAGTTCTTC,CASTLWAGGGNEQFF
TRBJ2-7,.,TRBD1,TRBV7-9,TGTGCCAGCAGCCACACCGACAGGGGAGGCTACGAGCAGTACTTC,CASSHTDRGGYEQYF
TRBJ2-1,.,TRBD1,TRBV6-6,TGTGCCAGCAGTTACGCCCCGGGACAGGGACACAATGAGCAGTTCTTC,CASSYAPGQGHNEQFF
TRBJ2-5,once,.,TRBV7-3,TGTGCCAGCAGCTTAAACGGGGGACAAGAGACCCAGTACTTC,CASSLNGGQETQYF
TRBJ1-5,once,.,TRBV7-2,TGTGCCAGCAGCTTAGAAAGGGATCAGCCCCAGCATTTT,CASSLERDQPQHF
TRBJ1-1,.,.,TRBV29-1,TGCAGCGTTGGGCAGGCCAGGAACACTGAAGCTTTCTTT,CSVGQARNTEAFF
TRBJ2-1,.,.,TRBV5-4,TGTGCCAGCAGCTTGGACGGAATTAGCCCTTACAATGAGCAGTTCTTC,CASSLDGISPYNEQFF
TRBJ2-1,.,TRBD2,TRBV10-3,TGTGCCATTCTAGCGGGCGCCTACAATGAGCAGTTCTTC,CAILAGAYNEQFF
TRBJ2-7,once,.,TRBV11-2,TGTGCCAGCGGACGGGCGGACAGTCGTTACGAGCAGTACTTC,CASGRADSRYEQYF
TRBJ2-5,.,.,TRBV7-7,TGTGCTAGCAGCTTAAATCCTACGGGGCCAGAGACCCAGTACTTC,CASSLNPTGPETQYF
TRBJ1-1,once,.,TRBV14,TGTGCCAGCAGCCCCAGCCGACACACTGAAGCTTTCTTT,CASSPSRHTEAFF
TRBJ2-2,.,TRBD2,TRBV4-2,TGTGCCAGCAGCCAAGAGGGAGGGGACACCGGGGAGCTGTTTTTT,CASSQEGGDTGELFF
TRBJ2-7,.,TRBD2,TRBV4-2,TGTGCCAGCAGCCAAAGGGTCCTACTAGCGGGAGGTCCGCCTCCCTACGAGCAGTACTTC,CASSQRVLLAGGPPPYEQYF
TRBJ2-5,.,.,TRBV18,TGTGCCAGCTCACCAAGAGAGGAGACCCAGTACTTC,CASSPREETQYF
TRBJ1-5,.,.,TRBV6-1,TGTGCCACCTTGGGGCTTTATAGCAATCAGCCCCAGCATTTT,CATLGLYSNQPQHF
TRBJ1-4,once,TRBD1,TRBV10-3,TGTGCCATCAGTGCCCAGGGGGATGGTGAAAAACTGTTTTTT,CAISAQGDGEKLFF
TRBJ1-1,once,TRBD1,TRBV7-8,TGTGCCAGCAGCTCCGGACAGGCCGGGAGCACTGAAGCTTTCTTT,CASSSGQAGSTEAFF
TRBJ2-5,.,TRBD2,TRBV9,TGTGCCAGCAGCGCGGGGGGTCAAGAGACCCAGTACTTC,CASSAGGQETQYF
TRBJ2-7,.,.,TRBV7-8,TGTGCCAGCAGCTTAGAGAGCGGGCGCTACGAGCAGTACTTC,CASSLESGRYEQYF
TRBJ1-2,.,.,TRBV4-3,TGCGCCAGCAGCCAAGCGGACCGGACAAACTATGGCTACACCTTC,CASSQADRTNYGYTF
TRBJ2-1,.,.,TRBV19,TGTGCCAGTAGTATTGCCGCGGGGAGACTATACAATGAGCAGTTCTTC,CASSIAAGRLYNEQFF
TRBJ1-5,.,TRBD1,TRBV28,TGTGCCAGCAGGCTGACAGGGTCAGGGTTGCAGCCCCAGCATTTT,CASRLTGSGLQPQHF
TRBJ2-3,once,TRBD2,TRBV4-1,TGCGCCAGCACCCAGCGGGAGACATCCACAGATACGCAGTATTTT,CASTQRETSTDTQYF
TRBJ1-6,.,TRBD1,TRBV25-1,TGTGCCAGCAGTCCTCTCGACAGGGCGGATTCACCCCTCCACTTT,CASSPLDRADSPLHF
TRBJ2-3,once,.,TRBV19,TGTGCCAGTCAGTCAACCATTAGCACAGATACGCAGTATTTT,CASQSTISTDTQYF
TRBJ1-1,.,.,TRBV25-1,TGTGCCAGCAGCCAACGGGGGTTCGGGAACACTGAAGCTTTCTTT,CASSQRGFGNTEAFF
TRBJ2-3,.,TRBD1,TRBV6-5,TGTGCCAGCAGTTACTCCGGACAGGGAAGCACAGATACGCAGTATTTT,CASSYSGQGSTDTQYF
TRBJ1-2,.,.,TRBV5-3,TGTGCCAGCAGCTTTAATCCCCTCTATGGCTACACCTTC,CASSFNPLYGYTF
TRBJ1-3,.,TRBD1,TRBV5-1,TGCGCCAGCAGCCCGTTGACAGGGACCTTTGGAAACACCATATATTTT,CASSPLTGTFGNTIYF
TRBJ2-2,once,TRBD2,TRBV5-4,TGTGCCAGCAGCTTGGCCGAGCGGGATCTGACCGGGGAGCTGTTTTTT,CASSLAERDLTGELFF
TRBJ1-5,.,TRBD1,TRBV5-8,TGTGCCAGCGGGGACAGGATTAATAGCAATCAGCCCCAGCATTTT,CASGDRINSNQPQHF